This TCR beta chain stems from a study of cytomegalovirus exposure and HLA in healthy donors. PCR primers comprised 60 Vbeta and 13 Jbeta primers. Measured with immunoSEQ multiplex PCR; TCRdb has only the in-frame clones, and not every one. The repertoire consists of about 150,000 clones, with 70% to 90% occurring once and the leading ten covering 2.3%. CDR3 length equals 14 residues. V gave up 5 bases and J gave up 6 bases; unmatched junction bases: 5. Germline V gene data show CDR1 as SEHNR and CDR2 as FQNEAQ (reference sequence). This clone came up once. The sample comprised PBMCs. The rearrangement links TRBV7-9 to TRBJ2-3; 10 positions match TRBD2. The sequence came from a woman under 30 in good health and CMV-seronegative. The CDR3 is CASSPGTSADTQYF. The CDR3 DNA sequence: TGTGCCAGCAGCCCAGGGACTAGCGCTGATACGCAGTATTTT.